Sequencing of this T cell receptor beta chain was carried out in a study of cytotoxic CD8 clonotypes in ibrutinib-treated CLL. This clone was observed a handful of times. Depths of 1 in 200,000 to 1 in 1 million T cells were the sequencing target. Profiled with immunoSEQ multiplex PCR; TCRdb holds only in-frame clones, not every one. The table records some 200,000 clones, over 65% of them present only once. This TCR derives from a human donor with chronic lymphocytic leukemia. The sequenced sample was PBMCs, obtained after 12 months of ibrutinib treatment.

The CDR3 coding sequence is TGTGCCAGCAGCGTCTTCGGACAGGGCCGAGGGGGCTACACCTTC. It yields the protein CASSVFGQGRGGYTF. The V and J genes are TRBV9 and TRBJ1-2; 8 nucleotides line up with TRBD1. J lost 8 bases, V lost 2 bases, and 11 bases had no gene match. CDR3 length: 15 residues. Per the germline V gene, CDR1 is SGDLS and CDR2 is YYNGEE.